The TCR beta chain under discussion was sequenced for a study of blood T cell repertoires in COVID-19. Looking at the study overall: Whether acute or convalescent, the COVID-19 samples came from the United States, Italy and Spain. T cells, B-cell-depleted T cells, or PBMCs supplied cDNA or gDNA.

Study processing details: The authors estimated nucleated cell counts from reference gene primer amplification. Data came from immunoSEQ multiplex PCR; TCRdb stores just in-frame clones and leaves some out. V, J and clone size were drawn from that table, and D and trimming were deduced from the DNA. In the table there are 150,000 or so clones, about three quarters of which are singletons. Per the germline V gene, CDR1 is MGHDK and CDR2 is SYGVNS. V gave up 3 bases and J gave up 5 bases; unmatched junction bases: 3. The CDR3 spans 14 residues. This receptor was taken from a woman in her forties or fifties with active or convalescent COVID-19. The chain employs TRBV25-1 and TRBJ1-4; 7 positions match TRBD1. Sequenced input: peripheral blood. The CDR3 bases are TGTGCCAGCAGTGAGACCAGGGGGAATGAAAAACTGTTTTTT. Protein: CASSETRGNEKLFF.